This T cell receptor (beta chain) was sequenced in a study of cytomegalovirus exposure and HLA in healthy donors (dated by TCRdb to 2016 to 2017). For the study in its entirety: An earlier analysis of approximately 590 of the donors reported 250 to 350 Gb of sequence data and some 100 million unique TCR beta sequences from about 200 million T cells. About 300 gigabases of sequencing data and tens of millions of unique TCR sequences were included in an early release covering about 600 HLA-typed donors. Of the approximately 400 genotyped donors, roughly 80% fell in the genetic ancestry cluster associated with self-reported Caucasian donors. The study was designed to test whether signatures of past pathogen exposure could be identified by cataloging public T cell receptors. The study profiled the T cell repertoires of hundreds of subjects by immunosequencing and related them to cytomegalovirus serostatus. Besides the first cohort of roughly 640 subjects, a separate validation cohort made up of over 95 different subjects was used. To predict cytomegalovirus infection status, the study brought together high-throughput TCR immunosequencing, statistical association of individual TCRs with disease status, and machine learning. To study patterns of TCR occurrence, a later analysis re-analyzed previously published TCR beta repertoires from 650 to 750 donors and added high-resolution HLA genotyping. The later analysis used no new phenotypic data to find candidate immune exposures, relying instead on TCR beta sequences and their occurrence across donors. An earlier analysis of approximately 500 of the donors applied high-throughput TCR beta sequencing to assess whether each TCR beta V gene segment acted as functional or pseudogenic. Alongside the repertoire data, information on donor age, sex, ethnicity and CMV serostatus was compiled. Genome-wide SNP genotypes for about 55% of the roughly 670 donors were used in a later genetic analysis, which treated that subset as a discovery cohort. Every repertoire in the discovery cohort had been generated on one and the same sequencing platform. HLA typing included class I and class II loci at four-digit resolution. The number of typed donors differed by locus: roughly 629-640 for A, B, C, DRB1 and DQB1; 522 for DQA1; approximately 600 for DPA1; and some 430 for DPB1. Roughly five DR-DQ haplotypes were handled as single units for association and clustering because linkage in the cohort was strong. Across about 370 genotyped donors of the cohort, an average of about 220,000 unique TCR beta nucleotide sequences per donor were sequenced, and roughly a sixth of those sequences were non-productive.

Library preparation employed the immunoSEQ multiplex PCR assay. For the multiplex PCR, a mixture combining 60 forward primers for TCR Vbeta segments and 13 reverse primers for TCR Jbeta segments was used. The CDR3 region of rearranged TCR beta genes was amplified from genomic DNA with a multiplex PCR assay. On the Illumina HiSeq System, the amplified TCR beta libraries were sequenced as 87-base-pair reads. Per the source publication's procedure: In a later analysis, 80 million or so unique TCR beta chains were counted across the 650 to 750 repertoires, and approximately 11 million of these chains were shared by at least two donors. To remove PCR and sequencing errors, raw reads were error-corrected and collapsed into unique sequences using a nearest-neighbor algorithm that merged closely related sequences. Alignment of CDR3 sequences to IMGT reference sequences was used to assign V, D and J gene segments. For a sequence to be retained, at least a six-nucleotide match to both a V gene segment and a J gene segment was required. Rearrangements were classified as productive when the CDR3 lacked stop codons and remained in frame with V and J, and all other rearrangements were classified as non-productive. Following IMGT convention, CDR3 was defined as the stretch from the second conserved V-encoded cysteine up to the conserved J-encoded phenylalanine. Sequences without an unambiguous match to a single V gene segment were excluded from the earlier analysis of approximately 600 of the donors. An earlier analysis of 500 to 600 of the donors classified V segments as functional when productive rearrangements were above 56.7% and as segregating when the standard deviation between donors was above 5%. A statistical classification framework was developed to diagnose cytomegalovirus status using the catalog of TCR beta chain sequences. In a later analysis, V and J genes were assigned by comparing TCR nucleotide sequences against IMGT/GENE-DB human TR gene sequences. A later analysis assigned CDR3 sequences and most-parsimonious VDJ recombination scenarios with the TCRdist pipeline. In a later analysis, each TCR beta chain was defined by its CDR3 amino acid sequence together with its V-gene family, and reads lacking a unique V-gene family were excluded. As a way to deal with suspected cross-contamination and a sequencing artifact, a later analysis dropped 450 to 700 nucleotide sequences that were highly shared and had low generation probability. A later analysis calculated a clonal expansion index for each public chain from normalized within-repertoire ranks of inferred template counts. In a later analysis, generation probabilities were computed with a VDJ recombination model fitted to out-of-frame rearrangements, and the resulting probabilities were checked against IGoR. Hypergeometric tests were used in a later analysis to score TCR-TCR, TCR-HLA and TCR-CMV co-occurrence, with a repertoire-size bias correction applied to the TCR pairs. False discovery rates were estimated in a later analysis by permuting HLA or CMV assignments 20 times. In a later analysis, co-occurring TCRs were grouped using DBSCAN, and TCRdist sequence similarity was added for clustering within HLA-allele-positive subsets. Co-occurrence clustering excluded repertoires with fewer than 30,000 or more than 120,000 public chains, plus five with anomalous nucleotide sharing. TCRdb re-hosts the immuneACCESS table, in-frame sequences only. Its copies lack some clones; in the studies checked, an unresolved V gene accounts for under half of them, and the cause for the rest is not known. D and trimming were read from the DNA, whereas the V and J calls and clone size are those reported in that table. This sample gives 120,000 or so clones in total; over 70% of them show up just once. Approximately 1.2% of the sample comes from the top ten.

The junction shows trimming of 5 bases on V and 1 base on J, and the gene matches do not reach 8 bases of it. The CDR3, from cysteine to phenylalanine, totals 15 residues. The entry retains the CDR3 DNA only, 45 bases that are in frame from base 1. As encoded in the germline V gene (reference sequence), CDR1 is LNHDA while CDR2 is SQIVND. The cohort consisted of approximately 670 healthy bone marrow donors. All cohort members were sampled while nominally healthy, although unrecorded immune exposures were likely present. The donor tested CMV seronegative and was one of the 352 seronegative cohort members. Every donor gave a peripheral blood sample, and the peripheral blood mononuclear cells from that sample were used for TCR beta sequencing. The Qiagen DNeasy Blood Extraction Kit was used to extract genomic DNA from the blood cell samples. Summary of the overall study and its limitations: Roughly uniform sequencing depth across donors was assumed in presence/absence analyses, although this assumption may not hold. The authors suggested that the approach could potentially be extended to other disease states and immunological phenotypes. For the cohort, immune exposure information was limited to CMV serostatus. While some public TCRs were present in many individuals, most TCR sequences turned up only very rarely across donors. V-gene and J-gene trimming of TCR beta chains was associated with a missense DCLRE1C variant in a later genetic analysis, and the association was replicated in an independent cohort. Three of the identified cytomegalovirus-associated TCR beta chains were confirmed in vitro to be specific for cytomegalovirus antigens. According to a later analysis, most CMV-associated TCR beta chains appeared to be HLA-restricted, and the HLA associations seemed to be driven largely by CMV exposure. According to a later analysis, parvovirus B19, influenza, CMV and Epstein-Barr virus appeared linked to several top co-occurrence clusters. Broadly in line with IMGT annotations, most TCR beta V segments showed up in productive rearrangements about 87% or about 30% of the time in an earlier analysis of several hundred of the donors. HLA typing was unavailable for some donors at each locus, so association tests used only the typed subset. Because the 87-base-pair reads could not distinguish some IMGT-functional V segments, including TRBV6-2 and TRBV6-3, those segments were excluded. Correlated functional status among segregating V segments might be attributable to linkage disequilibrium, but an unknown experimental factor could not be ruled out. When HLA alleles, especially DR and DQ, strongly co-occurred, attributing TCR associations to individual alleles was difficult. In a later analysis, TCR association rates were found to vary across HLA loci, with the most associated TCRs seen for DRB1 alleles and the fewest for HLA-C alleles. Around 16 rarely observed V segments, including chromosome 9 orphons, were excluded from the earlier analysis of 550 to 700 of the donors because counts were too low. Compared with the 666-donor mean, donors in an Asian-associated ancestry cluster had fewer N-insertions in productive TCRs, according to a later genetic analysis. Cytomegalovirus status was reported to be diagnosed by the classifier with high specificity and sensitivity in both the original and validation cohorts. A further reported finding was that TCR beta sequences accurately predicted the HLA-A and HLA-B alleles for most subjects in the first cohort. The study listed approximately 150 TCR beta chains as associated with cytomegalovirus. At a false discovery rate of 0.05, a later analysis linked 15,000 to 20,000 TCR beta sequences to specific HLA alleles. A group of highly shared sequence variants was considered likely to be a technical artifact of the sequencing pipeline. Compared with equally common non-associated chains, HLA-associated TCR beta chains in a later analysis were more clonally expanded and had lower generation probabilities. This cohort had only TCR beta chains sequenced, and the lack of alpha or paired-chain data limited which features could be detected.

A remark on this clone: There is no known antigen for this receptor. Base qualities are not recorded, but no much larger clone differs from it by a single base.

The chain is assembled from TRBV19 and TRBJ2-7; 7 junctional bases match TRBD1. Material: PBMCs. The origin of this receptor is a female donor in good health and CMV-seronegative. The CDR3 protein is CASSPELTGSYEQYF. The sequence in DNA is TGTGCCAGTAGTCCCGAACTGACAGGGTCCTACGAGCAGTACTTC.